The rows below give T cell receptor beta chains drawn from one sample of a study of post-analysis software for immune sequencing data. From the PCR reads, TCRdb called clonotypes with MiXCR, one entry per CDR3 protein. Of 650,000 to 850,000 distinct CDR3 sequences in the sample, around 46% were seen once. The sequenced sample was blood. These receptors were taken from a girl between 10 and 17 years old with multiple sclerosis. The CDR3 runs from the conserved cysteine through the conserved F or W. The D gene is left open where the match is weak. Clone size, where shown, is once, few, many, or a class for clones that have expanded.

V gene	D gene	clone size	J gene	CDR3 protein	CDR3 DNA
TRBV12-3/TRBV12-4	NA	few	TRBJ2-6	CAVGAGANVLTF	TGTGCCGTCGGGGCGGGAGCCAACGTCCTGACTTTC
TRBV15	TRBD1	once	TRBJ2-7	CATSRSGQGYEQHF	TGTGCCACCAGCAGATCGGGACAGGGTTACGAGCAGCACTTC
TRBV10-3	NA	NA	TRBJ2-7	CAISEALVPYEQYF	TGTGCCATCAGTGAGGCCCTAGTCCCCTACGAGCAGTACTTC
TRBV29-1	NA	once	TRBJ2-3	CSVLDLTTSTDTQYF	TGCAGCGTTCTGGACTTAACCACTAGCACAGATACGCAGTATTTT
TRBV20-1	TRBD2	NA	TRBJ2-7	CSPLAGEAYEQYF	TGCAGTCCGCTAGCGGGAGAAGCCTACGAGCAGTACTTC
TRBV7-3	TRBD1	NA	TRBJ2-1	CASSGQGYSEQFF	TGTGCCAGCAGCGGACAGGGTTACAGTGAGCAGTTCTTC
TRBV12-3/TRBV12-4	NA	few	TRBJ2-3	CASSLVLGTDTQYF	TGTGCCAGCAGTCTTGTACTAGGGACAGATACGCAGTATTTT
TRBV6-5	NA	NA	TRBJ2-5	CASRGARQETQYF	TGTGCCAGCAGGGGGGCGCGGCAAGAGACCCAGTACTTC
TRBV5-6	NA	NA	TRBJ1-2	CASSLVGTNYGYTF	TGTGCCAGCAGCTTGGTTGGAACGAACTATGGCTACACCTTC
TRBV7-9	NA	NA	TRBJ1-2	CASTSGGFYGYTF	TGTGCCAGCACCAGCGGGGGGTTCTATGGCTACACCTTC
TRBV15	NA	NA	TRBJ2-3	CATSKEGLPHTDTQYF	TGTGCCACCAGCAAGGAAGGACTGCCACACACAGATACGCAGTATTTT
TRBV3-1	TRBD1	NA	TRBJ1-2	CASSPGGTGGRGYTF	TGTGCCAGCAGCCCCGGTGGGACAGGGGGTAGAGGCTACACCTTC
TRBV6-5	NA	NA	TRBJ2-3	CASSYGPGYKTDTQYF	TGTGCCAGCAGTTATGGTCCGGGGTATAAGACAGATACGCAGTATTTT